This record looks at one TCR beta chain sequence and its context. Its antigen is unknown. The CDR3 covers 15 residues. Germline-derived CDR1 and CDR2 are LGHNA and YSLEER. With 3 bases clipped from V and 8 bases from J, the junction kept 8 bases outside the gene matches. These data are taken from a study of T cells after yellow fever vaccination. Overall study results and limits: Shared CD4/CD8 clonotypes were a small share, likely from convergent recombination. Post-booster reappearance was seen for most primary-vaccination clones (nearly 97% CD4, roughly 91% CD8). Contamination of FACS-sorted repertoires by abundant clonotypes from the bulk population could occur.

TCRdb recomputed calls from the 5' RACE reads with MiXCR, one row per CDR3 protein. The sample contains some 350,000 distinct CDR3 sequences, roughly 4% of which appear only once. The TCR sequence derives from a man younger than 35 who received the YFV17D yellow fever vaccine. This specimen was PBMCs, taken 5 days after the yellow fever booster vaccination. The rearrangement joins TRBV4-3 to TRBJ2-1, with TRBD1 matching over 9 bases. The DNA of the CDR3 is TGCGCCAGCAGCCAGGAAAATACAGGGGGCGATGAGCAGTTCTTC. This translates into CASSQENTGGDEQFF.